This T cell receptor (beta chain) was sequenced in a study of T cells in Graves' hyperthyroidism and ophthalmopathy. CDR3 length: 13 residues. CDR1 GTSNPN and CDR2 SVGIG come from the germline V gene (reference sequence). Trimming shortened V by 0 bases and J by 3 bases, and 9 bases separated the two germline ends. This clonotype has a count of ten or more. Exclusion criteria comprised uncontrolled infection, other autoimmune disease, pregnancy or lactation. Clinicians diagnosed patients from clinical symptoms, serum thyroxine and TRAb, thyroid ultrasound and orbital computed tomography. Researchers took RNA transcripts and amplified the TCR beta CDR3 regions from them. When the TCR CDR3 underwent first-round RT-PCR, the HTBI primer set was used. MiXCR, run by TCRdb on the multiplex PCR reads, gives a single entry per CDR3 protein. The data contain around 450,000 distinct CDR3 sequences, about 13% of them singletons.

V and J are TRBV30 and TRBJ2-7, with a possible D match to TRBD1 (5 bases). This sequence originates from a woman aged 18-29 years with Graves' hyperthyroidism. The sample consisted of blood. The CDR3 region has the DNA TGTGCCTGGAGTGTACGGCAGGGCTACGAGCAGTACTTC. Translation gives CAWSVRQGYEQYF.